These T cell receptor beta chains were read from a single sample in a study of blood T cells in healthy people across ages. TCRdb itself ran the 5' RACE reads through MiXCR, one entry per CDR3 protein. The profile covers some 1.6 million distinct CDR3 sequences, with about 32% appearing a single time and approximately 11% taken by the ten largest. Specimen: blood. All receptors come from a woman aged 25 to 39 in good health. Each CDR3 is given with its conserved first and last residue. D genes are given only for firm matches. Size is omitted from some rows. Given values are once, few, many or a class for expanded clones.

clone_size d_call j_call v_call cdr3_nt cdr3_aa
NA NA TRBJ2-5 TRBV7-2 TGTGCCAGCAGCCCCCTCAGGGACGGGAAGCAGTACTTC CASSPLRDGKQYF
NA TRBD2 TRBJ2-3 TRBV29-1 TGCGGCGTCGATCCTGGACTAGGCACAGATACGCAGTATTTT CGVDPGLGTDTQYF
NA TRBD1 TRBJ2-1 TRBV11-1 TGTGCCAGCAACATTCTGCGGACAGGGGGTGAGCAGTTCTTC CASNILRTGGEQFF
many NA TRBJ2-7 TRBV4-1 TGCGCCAGCACCTACCTGGTGGGGACCTCCTACGAGCAGTACTTC CASTYLVGTSYEQYF
few NA TRBJ1-1 TRBV7-2 TGTGCCAGCAGCCCAAGCTCACAGCAGAACACTGAAGCTTTCTTT CASSPSSQQNTEAFF
NA TRBD1 TRBJ2-2 TRBV20-1 TGCAGTGCTTTCGACAGGGGGCGCATCGGGGAGCTGTTTTTT CSAFDRGRIGELFF
NA NA TRBJ1-2 TRBV12-3/TRBV12-4 TGTGCCAGCACGTTAAAACCTTTCGGGGGCTACACCTTC CASTLKPFGGYTF
NA NA TRBJ2-1 TRBV19 TGTGCCAGTAGTATAGATAAGGAGGCAGAGCAGTTCTTC CASSIDKEAEQFF
NA TRBD1 TRBJ2-3 TRBV7-3 TGTGCCAGCAGCTTAGACAGGGGTACGCAGTATTTT CASSLDRGTQYF
few TRBD1 TRBJ2-1 TRBV5-1 TGCGCCAGCAGCTTGGACAGGGGGCAGTTCTTC CASSLDRGQFF
few NA TRBJ2-3 TRBV9 TGTGCCAGCAGCCCCCACGGGACTTTCGGTACAGATACGCAGTATTTT CASSPHGTFGTDTQYF
few NA TRBJ2-7 TRBV28 TGTGCCAGCAGTTTATCATCCCACCCCTACGAGCAGTACTTC CASSLSSHPYEQYF
many TRBD2 TRBJ2-5 TRBV12-3/TRBV12-4 TGTGCCAGCAGTTTCACGCGGGGGGGCCAAGAGACCCAGTACTTC CASSFTRGGQETQYF
few TRBD1 TRBJ1-2 TRBV20-1 TGCAGTGCTAGATTAGGGGGCGACTATGGCTACACCTTC CSARLGGDYGYTF
few NA TRBJ1-1 TRBV10-3 TGTGCCATCAGTGAGAACTCCTTGGCTGAAGCTTTCTTT CAISENSLAEAFF
NA TRBD1 TRBJ1-2 TRBV9 TGTGCCAGCAGCGAGGGGGACAGGGCACATGGCTACACCTTC CASSEGDRAHGYTF
NA NA TRBJ2-7 TRBV5-5 TGTGCCAGCAGCTTCGAGGGCAGGGACGAGTCCTACGAGCAGTACTTC CASSFEGRDESYEQYF
few NA TRBJ2-7 TRBV7-9 TGTGCCAGCAGCTTAGCTCCGGTTCCCTACGAGCAGTACTTC CASSLAPVPYEQYF
few TRBD2 TRBJ2-7 TRBV20-1 TGCAGTGCTAAGGGACTAGCGGGAGGAACCTACGAGCAGTACTTC CSAKGLAGGTYEQYF